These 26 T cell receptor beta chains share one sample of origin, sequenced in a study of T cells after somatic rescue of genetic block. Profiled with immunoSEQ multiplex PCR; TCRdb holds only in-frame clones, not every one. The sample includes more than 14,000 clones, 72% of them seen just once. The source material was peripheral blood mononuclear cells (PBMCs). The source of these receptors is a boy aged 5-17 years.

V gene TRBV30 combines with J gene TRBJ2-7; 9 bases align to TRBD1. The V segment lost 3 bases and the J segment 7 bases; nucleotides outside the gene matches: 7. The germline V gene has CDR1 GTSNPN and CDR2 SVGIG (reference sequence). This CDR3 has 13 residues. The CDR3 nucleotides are TGTGCCTGGAGACAGGGGGCGGGTAATGAGCAGTACTTC. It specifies CAWRQGAGNEQYF.

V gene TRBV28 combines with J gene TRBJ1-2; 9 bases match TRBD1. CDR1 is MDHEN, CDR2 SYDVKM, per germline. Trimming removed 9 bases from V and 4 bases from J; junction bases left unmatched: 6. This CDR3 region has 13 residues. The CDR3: CASARGQGYGYTF. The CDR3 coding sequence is TGTGCCAGTGCTAGGGGACAGGGCTATGGCTACACCTTC.

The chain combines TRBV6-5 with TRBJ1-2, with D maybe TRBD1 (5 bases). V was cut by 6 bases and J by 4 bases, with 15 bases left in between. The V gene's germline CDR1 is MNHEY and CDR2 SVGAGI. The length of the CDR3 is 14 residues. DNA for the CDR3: TGTGCCAGCAGCACCGGGGGGAAGGGCTATGGCTACACCTTC. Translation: CASSTGGKGYGYTF.

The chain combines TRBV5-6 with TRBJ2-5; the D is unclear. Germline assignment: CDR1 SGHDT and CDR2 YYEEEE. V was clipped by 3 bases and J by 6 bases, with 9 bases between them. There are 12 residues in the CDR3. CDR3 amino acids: CASSSDWKTQYF. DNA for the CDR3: TGTGCCAGCAGCTCCGACTGGAAGACCCAGTACTTC.

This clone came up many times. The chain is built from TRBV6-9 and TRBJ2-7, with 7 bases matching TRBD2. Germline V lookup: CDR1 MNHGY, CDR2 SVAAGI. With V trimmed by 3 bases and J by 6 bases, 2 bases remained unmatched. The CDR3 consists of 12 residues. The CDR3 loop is CASSYPGGEQYF. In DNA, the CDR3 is TGTGCCAGCAGTTACCCGGGAGGCGAGCAGTACTTC.

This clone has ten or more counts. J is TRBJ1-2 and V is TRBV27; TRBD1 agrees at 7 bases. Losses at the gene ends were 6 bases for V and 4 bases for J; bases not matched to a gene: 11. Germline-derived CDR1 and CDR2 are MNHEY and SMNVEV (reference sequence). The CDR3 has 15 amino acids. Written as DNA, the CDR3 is TGTGCCAGCAGGGACTCGACAGGGCGCACCTATGGCTACACCTTC. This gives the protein CASRDSTGRTYGYTF.

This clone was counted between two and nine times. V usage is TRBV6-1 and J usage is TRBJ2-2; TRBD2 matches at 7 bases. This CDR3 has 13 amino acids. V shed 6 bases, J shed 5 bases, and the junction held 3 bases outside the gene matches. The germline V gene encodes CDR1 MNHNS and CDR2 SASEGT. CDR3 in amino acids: CASSRAGTGELFF. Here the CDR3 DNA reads TGTGCCAGCAGCCGAGCGGGGACCGGGGAGCTGTTTTTT.

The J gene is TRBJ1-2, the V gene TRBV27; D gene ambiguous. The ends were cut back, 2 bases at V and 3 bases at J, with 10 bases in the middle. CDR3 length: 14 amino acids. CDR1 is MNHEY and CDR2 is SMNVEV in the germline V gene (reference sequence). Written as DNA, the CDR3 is TGTGCCAGCAGTTTAACACCCCAGGACTATGGCTACACCTTC. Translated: CASSLTPQDYGYTF.

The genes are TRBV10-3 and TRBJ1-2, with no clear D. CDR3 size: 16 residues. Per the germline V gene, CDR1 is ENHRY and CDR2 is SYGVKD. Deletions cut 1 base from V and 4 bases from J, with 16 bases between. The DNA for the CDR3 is TGTGCCATCAGTGAGTTCGGGAGGAATGCTGCCTATGGCTACACCTTC. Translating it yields CAISEFGRNAAYGYTF.

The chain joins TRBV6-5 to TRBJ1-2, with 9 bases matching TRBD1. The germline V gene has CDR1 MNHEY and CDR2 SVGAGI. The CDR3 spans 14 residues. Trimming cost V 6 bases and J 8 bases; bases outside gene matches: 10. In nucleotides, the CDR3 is TGTGCCAGCAGCCGTGGACAGGGGACTAAAGGCTACACCTTC. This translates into CASSRGQGTKGYTF.

CDR3 sequence: CASISSAGELFF. The CDR3, as DNA: TGTGCCAGCATCTCTAGCGCCGGGGAGCTGTTTTTT. The V gene is TRBV28, the J gene TRBJ2-2, with D maybe TRBD2 (6 bases). Trimming left V 7 bases short and J 6 bases short, with 9 bases between. Germline CDR1 is MDHEN and CDR2 is SYDVKM. The CDR3 runs 12 residues.

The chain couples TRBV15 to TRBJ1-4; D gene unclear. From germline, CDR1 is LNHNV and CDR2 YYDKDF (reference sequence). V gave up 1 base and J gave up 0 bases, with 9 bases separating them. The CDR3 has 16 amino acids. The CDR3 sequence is CATSRARLATNEKLFF. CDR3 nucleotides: TGTGCCACCAGCAGAGCCAGACTTGCAACTAATGAAAAACTGTTTTTT.

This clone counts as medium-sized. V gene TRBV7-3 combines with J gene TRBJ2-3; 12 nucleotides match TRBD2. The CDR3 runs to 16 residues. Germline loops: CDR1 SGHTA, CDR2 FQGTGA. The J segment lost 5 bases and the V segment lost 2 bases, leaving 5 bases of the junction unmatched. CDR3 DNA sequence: TGTGCCAGCAGCTTACTCCTAGCGGGGGGGCTAGATACGCAGTATTTT. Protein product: CASSLLLAGGLDTQYF.

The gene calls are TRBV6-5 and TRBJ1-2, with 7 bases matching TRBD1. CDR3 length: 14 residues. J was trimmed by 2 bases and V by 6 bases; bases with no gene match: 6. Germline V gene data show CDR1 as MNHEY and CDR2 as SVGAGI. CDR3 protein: CASSPLRGNYGYTF. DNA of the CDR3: TGTGCCAGCAGCCCACTCAGGGGGAACTATGGCTACACCTTC.

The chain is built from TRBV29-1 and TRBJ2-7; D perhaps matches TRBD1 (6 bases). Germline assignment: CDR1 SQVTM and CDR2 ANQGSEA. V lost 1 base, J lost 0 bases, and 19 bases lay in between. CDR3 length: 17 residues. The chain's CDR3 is CSVEATGWGRGSYEQYF. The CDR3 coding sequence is TGCAGCGTTGAAGCTACCGGATGGGGGCGAGGCTCCTACGAGCAGTACTTC.

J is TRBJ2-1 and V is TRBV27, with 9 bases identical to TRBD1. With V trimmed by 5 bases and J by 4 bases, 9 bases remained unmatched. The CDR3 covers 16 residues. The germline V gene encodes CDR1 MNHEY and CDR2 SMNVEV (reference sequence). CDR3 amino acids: CASSLPDRGGYNEQFF. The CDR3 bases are TGTGCCAGCAGTCTCCCCGACAGGGGGGGATACAATGAGCAGTTCTTC.

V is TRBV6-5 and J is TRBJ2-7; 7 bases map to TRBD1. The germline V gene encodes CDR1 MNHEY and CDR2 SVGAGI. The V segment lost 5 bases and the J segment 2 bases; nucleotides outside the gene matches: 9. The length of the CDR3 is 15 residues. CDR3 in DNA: TGTGCCAGCAGTGCCTACCTGGGACAGACCTACGAGCAGTACTTC. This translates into CASSAYLGQTYEQYF.

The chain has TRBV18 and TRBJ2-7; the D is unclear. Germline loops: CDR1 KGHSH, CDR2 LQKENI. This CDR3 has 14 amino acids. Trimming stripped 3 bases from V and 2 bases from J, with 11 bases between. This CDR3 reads CASSPTWVPYEQYF. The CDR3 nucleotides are TGTGCCAGCTCACCCACTTGGGTGCCCTACGAGCAGTACTTC.

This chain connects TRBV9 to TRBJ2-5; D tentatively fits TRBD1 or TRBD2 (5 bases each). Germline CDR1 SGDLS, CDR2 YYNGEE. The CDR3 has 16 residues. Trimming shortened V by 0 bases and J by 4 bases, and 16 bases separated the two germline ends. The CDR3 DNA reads TGTGCCAGCAGCGTAGGCGGTAGGGGCGCGGGAGAGACCCAGTACTTC. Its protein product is CASSVGGRGAGETQYF. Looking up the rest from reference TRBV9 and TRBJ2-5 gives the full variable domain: DSGVTQTPKHLITATGQRVTLRCSPRSGDLSVYWYQQSLDQGLQFLIQYYNGEERAKGNILERFSAQQFPDLHSELNLSSLELGDSALYFCASSVGGRGAGETQYFGPGTRLLVL.

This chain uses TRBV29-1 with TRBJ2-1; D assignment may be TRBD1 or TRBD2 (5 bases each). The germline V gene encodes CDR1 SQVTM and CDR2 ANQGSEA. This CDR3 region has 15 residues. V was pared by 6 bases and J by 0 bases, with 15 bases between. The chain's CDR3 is CSVGDRRSSYNEQFF. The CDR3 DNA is TGCAGCGTCGGGGACCGGAGGAGCTCCTACAATGAGCAGTTCTTC.

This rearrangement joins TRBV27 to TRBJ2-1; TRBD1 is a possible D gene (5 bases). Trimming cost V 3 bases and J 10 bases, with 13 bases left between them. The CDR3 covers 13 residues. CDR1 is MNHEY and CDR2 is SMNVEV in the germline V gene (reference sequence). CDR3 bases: TGTGCCAGCAGTTTGGCGACTCGGACAGAGCAGTTCTTC. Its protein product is CASSLATRTEQFF.

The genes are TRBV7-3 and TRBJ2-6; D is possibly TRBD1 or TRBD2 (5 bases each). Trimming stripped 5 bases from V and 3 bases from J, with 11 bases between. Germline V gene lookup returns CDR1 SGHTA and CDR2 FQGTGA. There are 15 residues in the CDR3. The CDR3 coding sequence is TGTGCCAGCAGCCCGGGGCCAATTGGGGCCAACGTCCTGACTTTC. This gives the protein CASSPGPIGANVLTF.

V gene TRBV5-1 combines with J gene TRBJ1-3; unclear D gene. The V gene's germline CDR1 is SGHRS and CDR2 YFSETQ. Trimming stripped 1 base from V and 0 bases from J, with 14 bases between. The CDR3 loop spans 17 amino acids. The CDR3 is CASSLNLRGPSGNTIYF. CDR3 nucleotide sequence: TGCGCCAGCAGCTTGAATTTGCGCGGGCCCTCTGGAAACACCATATATTTT.

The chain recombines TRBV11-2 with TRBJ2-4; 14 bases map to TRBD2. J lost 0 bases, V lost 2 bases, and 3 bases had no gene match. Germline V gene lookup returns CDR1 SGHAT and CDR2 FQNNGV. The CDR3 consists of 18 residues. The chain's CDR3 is CASSLRLAGGLAKNIQYF. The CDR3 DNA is TGTGCCAGCAGCTTAAGACTAGCGGGGGGGCTAGCCAAAAACATTCAGTACTTC. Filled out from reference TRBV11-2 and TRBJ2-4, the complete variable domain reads EAGVAQSPRYKIIEKRQSVAFWCNPISGHATLYWYQQILGQGPKLLIQFQNNGVVDDSQLPKDRFSAERLKGVDSTLKIQPAKLEDSAVYLCASSLRLAGGLAKNIQYFGAGTRLSVL.

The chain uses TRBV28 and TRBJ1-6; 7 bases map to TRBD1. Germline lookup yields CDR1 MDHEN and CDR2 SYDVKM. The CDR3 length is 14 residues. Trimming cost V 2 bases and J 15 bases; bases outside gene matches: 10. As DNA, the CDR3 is TGTGCCAGCAGTTTAGGGACAGCCCTAGGACTCCTCCACTTT. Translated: CASSLGTALGLLHF.

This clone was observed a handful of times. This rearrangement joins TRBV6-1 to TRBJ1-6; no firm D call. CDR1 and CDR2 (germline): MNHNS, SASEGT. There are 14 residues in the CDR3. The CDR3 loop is CAGGNTRASSPLHF. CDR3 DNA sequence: TGTGCGGGAGGTAATACCCGGGCCTCTTCACCCCTCCACTTT.